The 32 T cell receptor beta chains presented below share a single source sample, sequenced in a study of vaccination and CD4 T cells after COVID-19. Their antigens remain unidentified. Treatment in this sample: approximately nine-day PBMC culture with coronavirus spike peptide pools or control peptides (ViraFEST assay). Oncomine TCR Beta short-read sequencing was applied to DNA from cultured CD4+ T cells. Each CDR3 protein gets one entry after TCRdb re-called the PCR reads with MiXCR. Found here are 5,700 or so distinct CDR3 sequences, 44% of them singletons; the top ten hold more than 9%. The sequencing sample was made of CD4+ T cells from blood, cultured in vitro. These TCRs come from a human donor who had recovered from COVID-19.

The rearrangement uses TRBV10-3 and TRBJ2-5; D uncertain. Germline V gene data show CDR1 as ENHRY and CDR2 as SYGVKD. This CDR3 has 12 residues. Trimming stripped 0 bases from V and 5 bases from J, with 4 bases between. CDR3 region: CAISESGETQYF. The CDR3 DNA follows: TGTGCCATCAGTGAGTCCGGGGAGACCCAGTACTTC.

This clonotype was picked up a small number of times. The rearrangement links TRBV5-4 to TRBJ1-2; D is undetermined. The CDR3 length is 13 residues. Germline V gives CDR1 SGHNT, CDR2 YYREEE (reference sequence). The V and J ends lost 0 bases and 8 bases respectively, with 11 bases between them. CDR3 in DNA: TGTGCCAGCAGCTTGGAGGTGGTCGGGGGCTACACCTTC. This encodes CASSLEVVGGYTF.

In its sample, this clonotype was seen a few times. CDR3 amino acids: CASRANRPNYGYTF. CDR3 nucleotides: TGTGCCAGCAGAGCCAACCGACCTAACTATGGCTACACCTTC. This rearrangement joins TRBV7-2 to TRBJ1-2; no reliable D call. Germline CDR1 reads SGHTA; CDR2 reads FQGNSA. The V and J ends lost 6 bases and 0 bases respectively, with 11 bases between them. The CDR3 covers 14 residues.

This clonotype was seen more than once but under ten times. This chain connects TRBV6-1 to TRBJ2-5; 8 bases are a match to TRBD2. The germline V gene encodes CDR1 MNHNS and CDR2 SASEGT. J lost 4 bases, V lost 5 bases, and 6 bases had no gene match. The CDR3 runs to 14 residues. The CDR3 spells CASSINRGGETQYF. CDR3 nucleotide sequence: TGTGCCAGCAGTATTAATCGGGGGGGAGAGACCCAGTACTTC.

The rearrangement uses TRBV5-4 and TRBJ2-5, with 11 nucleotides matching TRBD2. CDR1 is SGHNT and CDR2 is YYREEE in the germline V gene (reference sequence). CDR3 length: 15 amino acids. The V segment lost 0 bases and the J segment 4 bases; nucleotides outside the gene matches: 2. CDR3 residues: CASSLGLAGLETQYF. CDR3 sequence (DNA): TGTGCCAGCAGCTTGGGACTAGCGGGGCTAGAGACCCAGTACTTC.

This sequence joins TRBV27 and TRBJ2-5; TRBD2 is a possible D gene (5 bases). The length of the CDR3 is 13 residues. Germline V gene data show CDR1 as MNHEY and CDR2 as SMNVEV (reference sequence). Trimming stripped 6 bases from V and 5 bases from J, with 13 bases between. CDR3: CASRDVTRETQYF. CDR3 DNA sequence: TGTGCCAGCAGGGACGTAACTAGGGAGACCCAGTACTTC.

CDR3 sequence reads: CSAPTTGKDQPQHF. The CDR3 coding sequence is TGCAGTGCTCCGACGACAGGGAAGGATCAGCCCCAGCATTTT. The chain employs TRBV20-1 and TRBJ1-5; 7 nucleotides agree with TRBD1. V was pared by 5 bases and J by 5 bases, with 9 bases of the junction left unmatched. CDR1 is DFQATT and CDR2 is SNEGSKA in the germline V gene (reference sequence). The CDR3 covers 14 residues.

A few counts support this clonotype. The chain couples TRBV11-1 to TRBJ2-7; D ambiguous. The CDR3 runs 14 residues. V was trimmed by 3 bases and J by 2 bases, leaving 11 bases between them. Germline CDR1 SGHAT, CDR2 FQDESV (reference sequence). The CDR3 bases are TGTGCCAGCAGCTTGGGCCCACCGCCCTACGAGCAGTACTTC. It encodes CASSLGPPPYEQYF.

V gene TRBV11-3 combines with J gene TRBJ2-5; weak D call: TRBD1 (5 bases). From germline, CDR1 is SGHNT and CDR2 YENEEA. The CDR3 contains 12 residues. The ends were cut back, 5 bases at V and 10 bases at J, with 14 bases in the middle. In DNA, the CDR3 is TGTGCCAGCAGCCCTGCTCAAGGGGACCAGTACTTC. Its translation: CASSPAQGDQYF.

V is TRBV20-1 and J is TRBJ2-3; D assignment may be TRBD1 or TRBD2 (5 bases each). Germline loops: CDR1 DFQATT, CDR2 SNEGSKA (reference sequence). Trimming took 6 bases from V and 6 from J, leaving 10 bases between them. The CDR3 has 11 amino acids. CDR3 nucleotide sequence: TGCAGTGCGGGGACGGGGGATACGCAGTATTTT. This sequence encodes CSAGTGDTQYF.

In DNA, the CDR3 is TGCAGTGCTGGCCCGCAAGTTAGCAATCAGCCCCAGCATTTT. Its protein product is CSAGPQVSNQPQHF. This chain uses TRBV20-1 with TRBJ1-5; D is unresolved. Per the germline V gene, CDR1 is DFQATT and CDR2 is SNEGSKA (reference sequence). The V and J ends lost 5 bases and 0 bases respectively, with 11 bases between them. The CDR3 is 14 residues long.

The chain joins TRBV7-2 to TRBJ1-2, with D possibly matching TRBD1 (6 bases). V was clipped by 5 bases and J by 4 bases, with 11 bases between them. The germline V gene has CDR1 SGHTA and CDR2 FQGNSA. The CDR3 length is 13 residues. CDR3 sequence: CASSLRTVYGYTF. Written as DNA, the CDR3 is TGTGCCAGCAGCCTAAGGACAGTCTATGGCTACACCTTC.

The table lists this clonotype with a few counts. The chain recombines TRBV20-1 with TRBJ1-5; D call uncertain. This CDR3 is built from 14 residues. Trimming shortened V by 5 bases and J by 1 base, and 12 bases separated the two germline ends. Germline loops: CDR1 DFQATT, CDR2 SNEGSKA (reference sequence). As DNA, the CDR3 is TGCAGTGCTCAAGGGTCAGCGAGCAATCAGCCCCAGCATTTT. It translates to CSAQGSASNQPQHF.

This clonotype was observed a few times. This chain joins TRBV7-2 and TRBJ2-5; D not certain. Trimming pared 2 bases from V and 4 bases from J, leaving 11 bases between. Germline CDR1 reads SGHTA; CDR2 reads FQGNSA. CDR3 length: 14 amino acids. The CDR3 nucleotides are TGTGCCAGCAGCTTAAGGGCCCTGGGAGAGACCCAGTACTTC. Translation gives CASSLRALGETQYF.

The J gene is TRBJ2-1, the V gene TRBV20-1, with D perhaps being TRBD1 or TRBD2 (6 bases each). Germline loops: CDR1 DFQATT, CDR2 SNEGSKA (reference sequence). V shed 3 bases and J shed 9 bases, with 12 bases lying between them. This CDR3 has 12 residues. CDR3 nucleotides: TGCAGTGCTAGGACCGGGGGCGGTGAGCAGTTCTTC. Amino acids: CSARTGGGEQFF.

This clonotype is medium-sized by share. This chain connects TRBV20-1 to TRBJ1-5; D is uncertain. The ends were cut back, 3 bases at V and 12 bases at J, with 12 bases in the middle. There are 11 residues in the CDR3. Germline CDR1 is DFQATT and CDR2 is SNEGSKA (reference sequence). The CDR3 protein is CSASWLGNQHF. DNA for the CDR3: TGCAGTGCTAGTTGGTTAGGGAACCAGCATTTT.

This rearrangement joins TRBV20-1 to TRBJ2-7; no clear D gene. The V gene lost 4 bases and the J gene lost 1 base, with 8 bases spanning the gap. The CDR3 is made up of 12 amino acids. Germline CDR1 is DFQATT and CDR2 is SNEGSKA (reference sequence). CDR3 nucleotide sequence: TGCAGTGCTAATTCGGCATCCTACGAGCAGTACTTC. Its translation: CSANSASYEQYF.

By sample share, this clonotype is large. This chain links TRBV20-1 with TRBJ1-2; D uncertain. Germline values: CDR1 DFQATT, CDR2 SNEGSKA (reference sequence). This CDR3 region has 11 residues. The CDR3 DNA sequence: TGCAGCACTACGGACAACTATGGCTACACCTTC. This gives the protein CSTTDNYGYTF.

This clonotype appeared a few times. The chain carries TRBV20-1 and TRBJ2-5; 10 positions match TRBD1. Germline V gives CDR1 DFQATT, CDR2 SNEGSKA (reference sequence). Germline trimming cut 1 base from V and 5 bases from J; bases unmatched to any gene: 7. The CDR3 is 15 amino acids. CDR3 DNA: TGCAGTGCTAGAGCGGACAGGGGGATCGGGGAGACCCAGTACTTC. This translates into CSARADRGIGETQYF.

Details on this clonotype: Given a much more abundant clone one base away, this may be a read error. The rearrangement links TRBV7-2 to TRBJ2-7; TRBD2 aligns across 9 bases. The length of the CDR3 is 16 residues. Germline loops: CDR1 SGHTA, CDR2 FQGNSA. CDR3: CAGSLAHGGGAYEQYF. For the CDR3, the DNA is TGTGCCGGCAGCTTAGCGCACGGCGGGGGGGCCTACGAGCAGTACTTC.

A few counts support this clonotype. The CDR3, as DNA: TGCAGTGCTAGAGATCGGACTAGCGGGCCCTTCTTC. Protein sequence: CSARDRTSGPFF. The chain uses TRBV20-1 and TRBJ2-1, with 11 bases aligning to TRBD2. This CDR3 region has 12 residues. V lost 0 bases to trimming and J lost 16 bases; unmatched junction nucleotides: 5. The V gene's germline CDR1 is DFQATT and CDR2 SNEGSKA (reference sequence).

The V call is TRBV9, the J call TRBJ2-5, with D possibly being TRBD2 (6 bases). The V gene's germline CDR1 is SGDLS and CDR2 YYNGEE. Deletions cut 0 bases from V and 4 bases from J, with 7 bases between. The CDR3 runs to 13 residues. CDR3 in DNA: TGTGCCAGCAGCGTAGGCGGGGCAGAGACCCAGTACTTC. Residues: CASSVGGAETQYF.

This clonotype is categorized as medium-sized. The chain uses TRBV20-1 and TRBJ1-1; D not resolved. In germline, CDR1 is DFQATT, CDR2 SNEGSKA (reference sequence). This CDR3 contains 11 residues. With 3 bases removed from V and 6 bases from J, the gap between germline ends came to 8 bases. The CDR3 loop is CSASEAAEAFF. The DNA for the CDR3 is TGCAGTGCTAGTGAAGCGGCTGAAGCTTTCTTT.

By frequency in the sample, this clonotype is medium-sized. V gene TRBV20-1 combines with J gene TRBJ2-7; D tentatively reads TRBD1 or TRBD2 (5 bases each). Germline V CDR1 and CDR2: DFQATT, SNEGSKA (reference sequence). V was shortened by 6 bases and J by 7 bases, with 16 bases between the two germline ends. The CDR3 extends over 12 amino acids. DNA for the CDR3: TGCAGTGCCCTGGGTCTAGCAGGGGAGCAGTACTTC. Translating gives CSALGLAGEQYF.

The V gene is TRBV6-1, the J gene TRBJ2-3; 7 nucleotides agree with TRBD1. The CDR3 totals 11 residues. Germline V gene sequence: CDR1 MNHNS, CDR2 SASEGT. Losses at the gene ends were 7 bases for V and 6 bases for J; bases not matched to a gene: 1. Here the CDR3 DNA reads TGTGCCAGCAAACAGGGGGATACGCAGTATTTT. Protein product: CASKQGDTQYF.

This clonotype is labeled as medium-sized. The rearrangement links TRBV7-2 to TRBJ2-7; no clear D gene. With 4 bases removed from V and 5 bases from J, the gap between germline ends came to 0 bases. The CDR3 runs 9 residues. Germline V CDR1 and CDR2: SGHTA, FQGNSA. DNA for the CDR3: TGTGCCAGCAGCTACGAGCAGTACTTC. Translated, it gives CASSYEQYF.

CDR3 sequence: CSAARAEEGQPQHF. The CDR3, as DNA: TGCAGTGCTGCCCGGGCCGAGGAAGGTCAGCCCCAGCATTTT. V gene TRBV20-1 combines with J gene TRBJ1-5; D uncertain. This CDR3 has 14 residues. V was clipped by 5 bases and J by 6 bases, with 17 bases between them. Germline lookup yields CDR1 DFQATT and CDR2 SNEGSKA (reference sequence).

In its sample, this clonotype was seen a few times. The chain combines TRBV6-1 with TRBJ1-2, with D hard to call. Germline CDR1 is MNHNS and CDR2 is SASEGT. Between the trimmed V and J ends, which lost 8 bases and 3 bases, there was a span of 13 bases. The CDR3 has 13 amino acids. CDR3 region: CASWAGGHYGYTF. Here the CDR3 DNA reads TGTGCCAGCTGGGCGGGCGGGCACTATGGCTACACCTTC.

CDR3 DNA sequence: TGTGCCAGCAGTACCCGACAGTCTAGCAAGCAGTACTTC. Amino acids: CASSTRQSSKQYF. The chain recombines TRBV6-1 with TRBJ2-7; possibly TRBD1 or TRBD2 for D (5 bases each). Germline loops: CDR1 MNHNS, CDR2 SASEGT. V was cut by 5 bases and J by 8 bases, with 16 bases left in between. The CDR3 is 13 amino acids.

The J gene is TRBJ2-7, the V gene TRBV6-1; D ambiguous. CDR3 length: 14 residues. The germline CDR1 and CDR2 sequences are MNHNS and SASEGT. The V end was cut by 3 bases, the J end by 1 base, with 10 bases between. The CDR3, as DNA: TGTGCCAGCAGTGACCTGGGTGCGTCCTACGAGCAGTACTTC. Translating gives CASSDLGASYEQYF.

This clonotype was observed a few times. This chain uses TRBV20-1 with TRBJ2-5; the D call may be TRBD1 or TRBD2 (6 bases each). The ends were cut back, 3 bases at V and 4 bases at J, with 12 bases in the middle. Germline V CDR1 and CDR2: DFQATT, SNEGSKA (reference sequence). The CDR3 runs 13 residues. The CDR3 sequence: CSASGTGAETQYF. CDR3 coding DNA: TGCAGTGCTAGTGGAACGGGGGCAGAGACCCAGTACTTC.

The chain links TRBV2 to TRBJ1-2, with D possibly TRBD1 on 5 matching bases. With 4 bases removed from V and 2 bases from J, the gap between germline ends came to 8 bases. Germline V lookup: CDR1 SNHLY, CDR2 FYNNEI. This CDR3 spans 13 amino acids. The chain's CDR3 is CASSVGLNYGYTF. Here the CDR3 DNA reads TGTGCCAGCAGTGTGGGACTGAACTATGGCTACACCTTC.